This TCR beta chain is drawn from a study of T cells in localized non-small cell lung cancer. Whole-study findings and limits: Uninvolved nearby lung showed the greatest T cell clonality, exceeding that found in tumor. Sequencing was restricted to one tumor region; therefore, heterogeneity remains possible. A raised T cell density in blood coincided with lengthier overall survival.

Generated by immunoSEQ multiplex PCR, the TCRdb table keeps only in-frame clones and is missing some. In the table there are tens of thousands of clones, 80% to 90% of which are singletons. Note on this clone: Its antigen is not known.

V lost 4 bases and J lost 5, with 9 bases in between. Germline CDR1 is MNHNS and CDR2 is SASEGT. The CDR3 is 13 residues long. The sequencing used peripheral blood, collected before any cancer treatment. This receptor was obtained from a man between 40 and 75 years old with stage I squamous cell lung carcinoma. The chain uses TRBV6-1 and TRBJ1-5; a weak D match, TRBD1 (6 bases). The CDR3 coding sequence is TGTGCCAGCAGTGTGCAGGGGTATCAGCCCCAGCATTTT. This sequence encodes CASSVQGYQPQHF.